This TCR beta chain appears in the sequencing data of a study of STAT5B mutations in CD4+ large granular lymphocyte leukemia. General observations from the study: Top patient clones used TRBV06 genes more often: 8/27 versus 2/35 in controls. Patient CD4-sorted repertoires stayed more clonal than healthy ones after leukemic-clone removal.

Trimming cost V 0 bases and J 4 bases, with 10 bases left between them. CDR1 SGDLS and CDR2 YYNGEE come from the germline V gene. This CDR3 is built from 14 residues. The survey-level immunoSEQ assay was used. Profiled with immunoSEQ multiplex PCR; TCRdb holds only in-frame clones, not every one. Among roughly 48,000 clones, roughly three quarters were seen once, and the ten largest hold approximately 1.4%. Control samples were healthy donors' buffy coats. As for this clone: Its cognate antigen is unknown.

V gene TRBV9 combines with J gene TRBJ1-1; no reliable D call. Sequenced: CD4+ T cells from blood buffy coats. This receptor was identified in a human donor in good health. The CDR3 is CASSVASLTTEAFF. CDR3 sequence (DNA): TGTGCCAGCAGCGTAGCTTCTTTAACCACTGAAGCTTTCTTT. Looking up the rest from reference TRBV9 and TRBJ1-1 gives the full variable domain: DSGVTQTPKHLITATGQRVTLRCSPRSGDLSVYWYQQSLDQGLQFLIQYYNGEERAKGNILERFSAQQFPDLHSELNLSSLELGDSALYFCASSVASLTTEAFFGQGTRLTVV.